This TCR beta chain emerged from a study of CD8 T cells in Susac syndrome. This clonotype has just one count. This CDR3 is built from 18 residues. V lost 1 base, J lost 4 bases, and 11 bases stayed unmatched. Germline V lookup: CDR1 KGHSH, CDR2 LQKENI. In blood CD8+ and CD4+ T cells, TCR beta underwent sequencing. Through negative isolation, CD4+ and CD8+ T cells were obtained, while TEMRA cells were enriched using FACS. Reverse transcription used about 0.45 to 1 ug RNA and random hexamers. TCRdb itself ran the immunoSEQ multiplex PCR reads through MiXCR, one entry per CDR3 protein. The table records 300,000 to 350,000 distinct CDR3 sequences, around 92% of them present only once.

This sequence was found in a human donor with multiple sclerosis. The chain couples TRBV18 to TRBJ2-2, with TRBD1 identical over 8 bases. The sequencing input was CD4+ T cells from PBMCs. The CDR3 loop is CASSPQGLRQGSTGELFF. In nucleotides, the CDR3 is TGTGCCAGCTCACCACAAGGGCTCAGACAGGGGAGCACCGGGGAGCTGTTTTTT.